One sample yielded the 11 T cell receptor beta chains listed below, sequenced in a study of OX40 agonist ivuxolimab in advanced cancers. The method behind the library was the immunoSEQ multiplex PCR assay. TCRdb limited this immuneACCESS table to in-frame rearrangements with V and J called. A share of clones is missing; checked studies link under half to unresolved V genes, and the rest is unexplained. In this sample the table shows 70,000 to 85,000 clones, more than 90% of which occur a single time. Approximately 0.69% of the sample belongs to the ten largest clones. Sequenced material: CD4+ or CD8+ T cells sorted from blood, taken in a trial of the OX40 agonist ivuxolimab. These receptor sequences come from an adult with an advanced solid tumor such as melanoma, head and neck, liver or kidney cancer.

V and J are TRBV19 and TRBJ1-4; 8 positions match TRBD1. V shed 5 bases and J 3 bases; nucleotides not matched to a gene: 20. Germline CDR1 and CDR2: LNHDA and SQIVND (reference sequence). CDR3 length equals 20 residues. The CDR3 protein is CASSPNGQGIILAANEKLFF. The CDR3 DNA reads TGTGCCAGTAGTCCTAATGGACAGGGAATAATTCTAGCGGCTAATGAAAAACTGTTTTTT.

This clone was picked up a small number of times. The V and J genes are TRBV7-9 and TRBJ1-1; no reliable D call. The ends were cut back, 4 bases at V and 5 bases at J, with 11 bases in the middle. The germline V gene encodes CDR1 SEHNR and CDR2 FQNEAQ (reference sequence). The CDR3 runs 13 residues. The CDR3 DNA sequence: TGTGCCAGCAGCTCTAACAGCGGAACTGAAGCTTTCTTT. This encodes CASSSNSGTEAFF. Using reference TRBV7-9 and TRBJ1-1 for the parts outside the CDR3, the full variable domain is DTGVSQNPRHKITKRGQNVTFRCDPISEHNRLYWYRQTLGQGPEFLTYFQNEAQLEKSRLLSDRFSAERPKGSFSTLEIQRTEQGDSAMYLCASSSNSGTEAFFGQGTRLTVV.

The rearrangement links TRBV13 to TRBJ2-5; 7 nucleotides agree with TRBD2. With V trimmed by 2 bases and J by 9 bases, 12 bases remained unmatched. The CDR3 extends over 15 amino acids. Germline V gene lookup returns CDR1 PRHDT and CDR2 FYEKMQ (reference sequence). CDR3 nucleotide sequence: TGTGCCAGCAGCTTATATCTCACTCCTCGGGAGGCCCAGTACTTC. This translates into CASSLYLTPREAQYF.

The chain recombines TRBV28 with TRBJ2-4; 7 bases line up with TRBD1. The CDR3 covers 14 residues. With V trimmed by 7 bases and J by 9 bases, 12 bases remained unmatched. CDR1 and CDR2 from the germline V gene are MDHEN and SYDVKM. The CDR3 spells CASTRQGSAGIQYF. CDR3 DNA sequence: TGTGCCAGCACCCGACAGGGATCCGCGGGCATTCAGTACTTC.

This chain connects TRBV7-3 to TRBJ2-3; D not certain. The V gene lost 5 bases and the J gene lost 4 bases, with 10 bases spanning the gap. The CDR3 length is 13 residues. Germline CDR1 and CDR2: SGHTA and FQGTGA. The CDR3 protein is CASSRSAADTQYF. The CDR3 coding sequence is TGTGCCAGCAGCCGATCGGCGGCAGATACGCAGTATTTT.

In this sample, this clone turned up once. V is TRBV28 and J is TRBJ2-7; 11 bases fit TRBD2. V dropped 7 bases and J dropped 5; count of bases not matched to a gene: 10. The germline CDR1 and CDR2 sequences are MDHEN and SYDVKM. CDR3 length equals 15 residues. DNA for the CDR3: TGTGCCAGCAAACAACTAGCGGGAGCTCAGGACGAGCAGTACTTC. Its protein is CASKQLAGAQDEQYF.

The chain is built from TRBV4-3 and TRBJ1-4; D is undetermined. The CDR3 has 15 amino acids. The V end lost 3 bases, the J end lost 3 bases, and 11 bases lay between the germline ends. From germline, CDR1 is LGHNA and CDR2 YSLEER. CDR3: CASSQGGKANEKLFF. CDR3 nucleotide sequence: TGCGCCAGCAGCCAGGGAGGGAAAGCTAATGAAAAACTGTTTTTT.

The genes are TRBV2 and TRBJ2-2, with no clear D. Trimming stripped 3 bases from V and 3 bases from J, with 11 bases between. The germline V gene has CDR1 SNHLY and CDR2 FYNNEI. This CDR3 has 15 amino acids. CDR3 in DNA: TGTGCCAGCAGTGACCAGGAAAAGGACACCGGGGAGCTGTTTTTT. It encodes CASSDQEKDTGELFF. Full variable domain (outside the CDR3, taken from reference TRBV2 and TRBJ2-2): EPEVTQTPSHQVTQMGQEVILRCVPISNHLYFYWYRQILGQKVEFLVSFYNNEISEKSEIFDDQFSVERPDGSNFTLKIRSTKLEDSAMYFCASSDQEKDTGELFFGEGSRLTVL.

The gene calls are TRBV6-6 and TRBJ1-1; possibly TRBD1 for D (6 bases). The germline gives CDR1 MNHNY, CDR2 SVGAGI (reference sequence). This CDR3 has 15 residues. Trimming stripped 0 bases from V and 2 bases from J, with 10 bases between. The CDR3 sequence: CASSYSIQGNTEAFF. CDR3 sequence (DNA): TGTGCCAGCAGTTACTCGATACAGGGAAACACTGAAGCTTTCTTT.

V gene TRBV5-5 combines with J gene TRBJ2-3, with TRBD2 matching over 13 bases. With 4 bases clipped from V and 4 bases from J, the junction kept 6 bases outside the gene matches. This CDR3 has 16 residues. Per the germline V gene, CDR1 is SGHKS and CDR2 is YYEKEE (reference sequence). As DNA, the CDR3 is TGTGCCAGCAGCCCGACTAGCGGGAGGCGAGCAGATACGCAGTATTTT. Its protein is CASSPTSGRRADTQYF.

This chain connects TRBV25-1 to TRBJ2-4; no reliable D call. Germline V gene data show CDR1 as MGHDK and CDR2 as SYGVNS. CDR3 size: 15 residues. The V gene lost 3 bases and the J gene lost 9 bases, with 18 bases spanning the gap. In nucleotides, the CDR3 is TGTGCCAGCAGTGATGGAGCCGCCGGACGAGGCATTCAGTACTTC. Protein product: CASSDGAAGRGIQYF.